These T cell receptor beta chains were read from a single sample in a study of blood T cell repertoires in COVID-19. The protocol was immunoSEQ multiplex PCR, while the TCRdb copy is restricted to in-frame clones and leaves out a portion. Found here are under 300,000 clones, more than 80% of them singletons; the top ten hold over 2%. The sample was PBMCs or T cells enriched from blood (not recorded which). These TCRs come from a woman aged 18-35 years who had recovered from COVID-19. Both conserved end residues are part of each CDR3. D genes are given only for firm matches. Some rows mark clone size as missing; the rest say once, few, many or name a class of expanded clone.

D gene: NA; J gene: TRBJ2-4; clone size: NA; V gene: TRBV13; CDR3 DNA: TGTGCCAGCAGCTCCCACGGGGAGGTCAAAAACATTCAGTACTTC; CDR3 protein: CASSSHGEVKNIQYF
D gene: TRBD1; J gene: TRBJ1-5; clone size: NA; V gene: TRBV4-1; CDR3 DNA: TGCGCCAGCAGCCAAACAGGGGTTAGTGGTGGAGGTGGGCCCCAGCATTTT; CDR3 protein: CASSQTGVSGGGGPQHF
D gene: TRBD1; J gene: TRBJ1-1; clone size: NA; V gene: TRBV18; CDR3 DNA: TGTGCCACCCTCAGGGGGGCAAGCACTGAAGCTTTCTTT; CDR3 protein: CATLRGASTEAFF
D gene: TRBD1; J gene: TRBJ2-2; clone size: NA; V gene: TRBV2; CDR3 DNA: TGTGCCAGCAGTGCCCTCACAGGGGGCTACACCGGGGAGCTGTTTTTT; CDR3 protein: CASSALTGGYTGELFF
D gene: TRBD1; J gene: TRBJ1-1; clone size: NA; V gene: TRBV2; CDR3 DNA: TGTGCCAGCAGTTCCACCGGGACAGAGAACACTGAAGCTTTCTTT; CDR3 protein: CASSSTGTENTEAFF
D gene: TRBD2; J gene: TRBJ2-7; clone size: NA; V gene: TRBV7-2; CDR3 DNA: TGTGCCAGCAGCCCTAGCGGGGGTAGCTCCTACGAGCAGTACTTC; CDR3 protein: CASSPSGGSSYEQYF
D gene: NA; J gene: TRBJ1-3; clone size: NA; V gene: TRBV18; CDR3 DNA: TGTGCCAGCTCGCCCCGATGGGGGGTCTCTGGAAACACCATATATTTT; CDR3 protein: CASSPRWGVSGNTIYF
D gene: NA; J gene: TRBJ1-6; clone size: NA; V gene: TRBV7-9; CDR3 DNA: TGTGCCAGCAGCTTAGGGGGACAACATAATTCACCCCTCCACTTT; CDR3 protein: CASSLGGQHNSPLHF
D gene: TRBD1; J gene: TRBJ2-7; clone size: NA; V gene: TRBV7-9; CDR3 DNA: TGTGCCAGCAGCTCGTCCGGGACAGGGGGGGAGCAGTACTTC; CDR3 protein: CASSSSGTGGEQYF
D gene: NA; J gene: TRBJ1-1; clone size: NA; V gene: TRBV4-1; CDR3 DNA: TGCGCCAGCAGCCAAGATCAGGGTCTCACTGAAGCTTTCTTT; CDR3 protein: CASSQDQGLTEAFF
D gene: NA; J gene: TRBJ1-1; clone size: NA; V gene: TRBV6-5; CDR3 DNA: TGTGCCAGCTCAGGGATTCGAGCTGAAGCTTTCTTT; CDR3 protein: CASSGIRAEAFF
D gene: NA; J gene: TRBJ1-2; clone size: NA; V gene: TRBV28; CDR3 DNA: TGTGCCAGCAGTTTCGGCCTCGGGGGCTATGGCTACACCTTC; CDR3 protein: CASSFGLGGYGYTF
D gene: TRBD1; J gene: TRBJ1-2; clone size: once; V gene: TRBV7-2; CDR3 DNA: TGTGCCAGCAGCCCGGGACAGGCGAGATATGGCTACACCTTC; CDR3 protein: CASSPGQARYGYTF
D gene: TRBD1; J gene: TRBJ1-1; clone size: NA; V gene: TRBV30; CDR3 DNA: TGTGCCTGGAACCGGGACAGATCTGGCGCTGAAGCTTTCTTT; CDR3 protein: CAWNRDRSGAEAFF
D gene: NA; J gene: TRBJ1-5; clone size: NA; V gene: TRBV6-5; CDR3 DNA: TGTGCCAGCGGAGAACAGGGTATCGGCAATCAGCCCCAGCATTTT; CDR3 protein: CASGEQGIGNQPQHF
D gene: TRBD1; J gene: TRBJ1-2; clone size: NA; V gene: TRBV5-4; CDR3 DNA: TGTGCCAGCAGCTGGGGACAGCTTAACTATGGCTACACCTTC; CDR3 protein: CASSWGQLNYGYTF
D gene: NA; J gene: TRBJ2-7; clone size: once; V gene: TRBV5-1; CDR3 DNA: TGCGCCAGCAGCTTGGTTCAGCCTAGGGGCGAGCAGTACTTC; CDR3 protein: CASSLVQPRGEQYF
D gene: NA; J gene: TRBJ1-2; clone size: NA; V gene: TRBV3-1/TRBV3-2; CDR3 DNA: TGTGCCAGCAGCCAAGGTCGCAACTCCCCCCCGGGAGGCTACACCTTC; CDR3 protein: CASSQGRNSPPGGYTF
D gene: NA; J gene: TRBJ2-2; clone size: NA; V gene: TRBV10-3; CDR3 DNA: TGTGCCATCAGTGCCATCACCGGGGAGCTGTTTTTT; CDR3 protein: CAISAITGELFF
D gene: NA; J gene: TRBJ1-1; clone size: NA; V gene: TRBV27; CDR3 DNA: TGTGCCAGCAGTTTACGGGGGGAGGGGACTGAAGCTTTCTTT; CDR3 protein: CASSLRGEGTEAFF
D gene: NA; J gene: TRBJ1-2; clone size: NA; V gene: TRBV7-9; CDR3 DNA: TGTGCCAGCAGCTTAAGGTCGAAGGAGTATGGCTACACCTTC; CDR3 protein: CASSLRSKEYGYTF
D gene: TRBD1; J gene: TRBJ1-2; clone size: NA; V gene: TRBV6-5; CDR3 DNA: TGTGCCAGCAGCCCCGGACAGGGCCGGATCCTCTTC; CDR3 protein: CASSPGQGRILF
D gene: NA; J gene: TRBJ1-5; clone size: NA; V gene: TRBV3-1/TRBV3-2; CDR3 DNA: TGTGCCAGCAGCCGGGACACCAATCAGCCCCAGCATTTT; CDR3 protein: CASSRDTNQPQHF
D gene: NA; J gene: TRBJ2-5; clone size: NA; V gene: TRBV5-1; CDR3 DNA: TGCGCCAGCAGCCCCCTGGTGGTTGGGGGGTACGAGTACTTC; CDR3 protein: CASSPLVVGGYEYF
D gene: NA; J gene: TRBJ1-1; clone size: NA; V gene: TRBV9; CDR3 DNA: TGTGCCAGCAGCCCCCCCCCGTCGGACACTGAAGCTTTCTTT; CDR3 protein: CASSPPPSDTEAFF
D gene: NA; J gene: TRBJ1-1; clone size: NA; V gene: TRBV4-1; CDR3 DNA: TGCGCCAGCAGCCTTCTGAAAGCTCCGGGACAGAACACTGAAGCTTTCTTT; CDR3 protein: CASSLLKAPGQNTEAFF
D gene: NA; J gene: TRBJ1-1; clone size: NA; V gene: TRBV5-1; CDR3 DNA: TGCGCCAGCAGCTTGGGAGGGCTCATGAACACTGAAGCTTTCTTT; CDR3 protein: CASSLGGLMNTEAFF
D gene: NA; J gene: TRBJ2-3; clone size: NA; V gene: TRBV15; CDR3 DNA: TGTGCCACCAGCAGAGTTGCGGGGAACGGGGGTACGCAGTATTTT; CDR3 protein: CATSRVAGNGGTQYF
D gene: NA; J gene: TRBJ1-3; clone size: NA; V gene: TRBV5-1; CDR3 DNA: TGCGCCAGCAGCTTGGCCAGGGTCGGTTCTGGAAACACCATATATTTT; CDR3 protein: CASSLARVGSGNTIYF
D gene: NA; J gene: TRBJ2-2; clone size: once; V gene: TRBV5-4; CDR3 DNA: TGTGCCAGCAGCTTAGGACAGAGACAGGCGACGACCGGGGAGCTGTTTTTT; CDR3 protein: CASSLGQRQATTGELFF
D gene: TRBD1; J gene: TRBJ1-2; clone size: NA; V gene: TRBV7-9; CDR3 DNA: TGTGCCAGCAGCGGGGGACAGGGGGAATACTATGGCTACACCTTC; CDR3 protein: CASSGGQGEYYGYTF
D gene: NA; J gene: TRBJ1-4; clone size: NA; V gene: TRBV18; CDR3 DNA: TGTGCCAGCTCACCACCAAGCCAGGGGAAAGAAAAACTGTTTTTT; CDR3 protein: CASSPPSQGKEKLFF
D gene: NA; J gene: TRBJ2-5; clone size: NA; V gene: TRBV2; CDR3 DNA: TGTGCCAGCAGTGTATCAGCGAACCAAGAGACCCAGTACTTC; CDR3 protein: CASSVSANQETQYF
D gene: TRBD1; J gene: TRBJ1-2; clone size: few; V gene: TRBV4-1; CDR3 DNA: TGCGCCAGCAGCGGTCGGACAGGGGGCGCATCGGGTGGCTACACCTTC; CDR3 protein: CASSGRTGGASGGYTF
D gene: NA; J gene: TRBJ1-5; clone size: NA; V gene: TRBV27; CDR3 DNA: TGTGCCAGCAGTTTAGAAGCAGGTAGCAATCAGCCCCAGCATTTT; CDR3 protein: CASSLEAGSNQPQHF
D gene: NA; J gene: TRBJ2-7; clone size: NA; V gene: TRBV27; CDR3 DNA: TGTGCCAGCAGTGCCTACTTAATCCTTTACGAGCAGTACTTC; CDR3 protein: CASSAYLILYEQYF
D gene: NA; J gene: TRBJ2-5; clone size: once; V gene: TRBV6-5; CDR3 DNA: TGTGCCAGCGAAACAGGCACGAGATTGGAGACCCAGTACTTC; CDR3 protein: CASETGTRLETQYF
D gene: NA; J gene: TRBJ2-5; clone size: many; V gene: TRBV9; CDR3 DNA: TGTGCCAGCAGCGCACCTTCGTCGCGGGTGGGGGGTCTGGAGAAAGAGACCCAGTACTTC; CDR3 protein: CASSAPSSRVGGLEKETQYF
D gene: TRBD1; J gene: TRBJ2-7; clone size: NA; V gene: TRBV14; CDR3 DNA: TGTGCCAGCAGCCCCTTACAGGGGGCCTCCTACGAGCAGTACTTC; CDR3 protein: CASSPLQGASYEQYF
D gene: NA; J gene: TRBJ1-4; clone size: NA; V gene: TRBV5-1; CDR3 DNA: TGCGCCAGCAGCTTTCGGGGTCCAAATGAAAAACTGTTTTTT; CDR3 protein: CASSFRGPNEKLFF
D gene: TRBD1; J gene: TRBJ2-7; clone size: NA; V gene: TRBV28; CDR3 DNA: TGTGCCAGCAGCCTGACAGGGGGCTTCTACGAGCAGTACTTC; CDR3 protein: CASSLTGGFYEQYF
D gene: NA; J gene: TRBJ2-3; clone size: NA; V gene: TRBV6-4; CDR3 DNA: TGTGCCAGCAGTGCGGGGGGCCCCTCAGATACGCAGTATTTT; CDR3 protein: CASSAGGPSDTQYF
D gene: NA; J gene: TRBJ1-1; clone size: NA; V gene: TRBV25-1; CDR3 DNA: TGTGCCAGCAGGTACGACAGGAACACTGAAGCTTTCTTT; CDR3 protein: CASRYDRNTEAFF
D gene: NA; J gene: TRBJ2-7; clone size: NA; V gene: TRBV2; CDR3 DNA: TGTGCCAGCAGCAGGCCGGGATTTGACGAGCAGTACTTC; CDR3 protein: CASSRPGFDEQYF
D gene: TRBD1; J gene: TRBJ1-1; clone size: NA; V gene: TRBV7-2; CDR3 DNA: TGTGCCAGCAGCTTAAGGGGACAGAGGAACACTGAAGCTTTCTTT; CDR3 protein: CASSLRGQRNTEAFF